This is a list of T cell receptor beta chains from one sample in a study of blood T cells in healthy people across ages. TCRdb fed the 5' RACE reads into MiXCR, producing one record per CDR3 protein. The sample shows 700,000 or so distinct CDR3 sequences, 40% to 45% of them seen only once. Material: blood. The receptors were gathered from a man older than 75 in good health. CDR3s include the opening cysteine and the closing phenylalanine or tryptophan. Fields, in order: J gene, clone size, D gene, CDR3 length, V gene, CDR3 DNA, CDR3 protein. The D gene is left open where the match is weak. Clone size is shown for a subset of rows, as once, few, many or a class of expanded clone.

J gene: TRBJ1-4
clone size: few
D gene: -
CDR3 length: 14
V gene: TRBV6-1
CDR3 DNA: TGTGCCAGCAGTGAACTGGGGGCTGGTGAAAAACTGTTTTTT
CDR3 protein: CASSELGAGEKLFF

J gene: TRBJ1-2
clone size: few
D gene: TRBD1
CDR3 length: 15
V gene: TRBV27
CDR3 DNA: TGTGCCAGCAGTTCCCCGGGACAGGGTCTGAGAGGCTACACCTTC
CDR3 protein: CASSSPGQGLRGYTF

J gene: TRBJ1-3
clone size: -
D gene: -
CDR3 length: 17
V gene: TRBV7-8
CDR3 DNA: TGTGCCAGCAGCTTAGGACGACCTACTACCTCTGGAAACACCATATATTTT
CDR3 protein: CASSLGRPTTSGNTIYF

J gene: TRBJ2-2
clone size: -
D gene: -
CDR3 length: 16
V gene: TRBV4-1
CDR3 DNA: TGCGCCAGCAGCCGAGCGGAGGGGGGCTATACCGGGGAGCTGTTTTTT
CDR3 protein: CASSRAEGGYTGELFF

J gene: TRBJ2-5
clone size: -
D gene: -
CDR3 length: 12
V gene: TRBV20-1
CDR3 DNA: TGCAGTGGGACTGACACCCAAGAGACCCAGTACTTC
CDR3 protein: CSGTDTQETQYF

J gene: TRBJ2-7
clone size: many
D gene: -
CDR3 length: 13
V gene: TRBV6-6
CDR3 DNA: TGTGCCAGCACCCGAAGGAGCTCCTACGAGCAGTACTTC
CDR3 protein: CASTRRSSYEQYF

J gene: TRBJ1-4
clone size: -
D gene: -
CDR3 length: 10
V gene: TRBV20-1
CDR3 DNA: TGCAGTGCAGAAAGTGAAAAACTGTTTTTT
CDR3 protein: CSAESEKLFF

J gene: TRBJ1-4
clone size: few
D gene: TRBD1
CDR3 length: 19
V gene: TRBV7-2
CDR3 DNA: TGTGCCAGCAGCTCCCGGGGACGGGACAGGGGGCACTGGGATGAAAAACTGTTTTTT
CDR3 protein: CASSSRGRDRGHWDEKLFF

J gene: TRBJ1-6
clone size: many
D gene: -
CDR3 length: 15
V gene: TRBV7-2
CDR3 DNA: TGTGCCAGCAGCCTCAGACAGGCCTATAATTCACCCCTCCACTTT
CDR3 protein: CASSLRQAYNSPLHF

J gene: TRBJ2-7
clone size: many
D gene: -
CDR3 length: 14
V gene: TRBV20-1
CDR3 DNA: TGCAGTGCTATGCCGCATCCGGCCTCCTACGAGCAGTACTTC
CDR3 protein: CSAMPHPASYEQYF

J gene: TRBJ2-1
clone size: -
D gene: -
CDR3 length: 12
V gene: TRBV20-1
CDR3 DNA: TGCAGTGTGAGAGGAACCCACAATGAGCAGTTCTTC
CDR3 protein: CSVRGTHNEQFF

J gene: TRBJ2-5
clone size: few
D gene: TRBD1
CDR3 length: 14
V gene: TRBV20-1
CDR3 DNA: TGCAGTGCTATAGCCAGGACAGGGCAAGAGACCCAGTACTTC
CDR3 protein: CSAIARTGQETQYF

J gene: TRBJ2-1
clone size: many
D gene: -
CDR3 length: 14
V gene: TRBV9
CDR3 DNA: TGTGCCAGCAGCGGGGGTGGGTCCTACAATGAGCAGTTCTTC
CDR3 protein: CASSGGGSYNEQFF

J gene: TRBJ1-2
clone size: -
D gene: TRBD1
CDR3 length: 15
V gene: TRBV20-1
CDR3 DNA: TGCAGTGCTAGAGGGGACAGGGTAGGAGACTATGGCTACACCTTC
CDR3 protein: CSARGDRVGDYGYTF

J gene: TRBJ2-7
clone size: -
D gene: TRBD1
CDR3 length: 15
V gene: TRBV7-2
CDR3 DNA: TGTGCCAGCAGCTTAGTTGGGACAGGGATGGACGAGCAGTACTTC
CDR3 protein: CASSLVGTGMDEQYF

J gene: TRBJ1-6
clone size: -
D gene: TRBD1
CDR3 length: 16
V gene: TRBV25-1
CDR3 DNA: TGTGCCAGCAGTGAATTCAAGGCAGGGGGAGCTTCACCCCTCCACTTT
CDR3 protein: CASSEFKAGGASPLHF

J gene: TRBJ2-7
clone size: -
D gene: -
CDR3 length: 12
V gene: TRBV6-2/TRBV6-3
CDR3 DNA: TGTGCCAGCAGCGATACTGTCTACGAGCAGTACTTC
CDR3 protein: CASSDTVYEQYF

J gene: TRBJ2-7
clone size: -
D gene: TRBD1
CDR3 length: 16
V gene: TRBV24-1
CDR3 DNA: TGTGCCACCAGTGACCCTGGGACAGGGGGCCGACACGAGCAGTACTTC
CDR3 protein: CATSDPGTGGRHEQYF

J gene: TRBJ1-6
clone size: -
D gene: -
CDR3 length: 17
V gene: TRBV2
CDR3 DNA: TGTGCCAGCAGTGAAGCCCGAAGGAGGTCGGGTAATTCACCCCTCCACTTT
CDR3 protein: CASSEARRRSGNSPLHF

J gene: TRBJ2-7
clone size: -
D gene: -
CDR3 length: 16
V gene: TRBV5-1
CDR3 DNA: TGCGCCAGCGGCCTCGCCGGGATCTTGGAACGGGACGAGCAGTACTTC
CDR3 protein: CASGLAGILERDEQYF

J gene: TRBJ2-5
clone size: few
D gene: -
CDR3 length: 12
V gene: TRBV20-1
CDR3 DNA: TGCAGTGCTAAGGTGACAGCTGAGACCCAGTACTTC
CDR3 protein: CSAKVTAETQYF

J gene: TRBJ2-5
clone size: few
D gene: TRBD2
CDR3 length: 19
V gene: TRBV20-1
CDR3 DNA: TGCAGTGCTTATCCCCCTTGGACTAGCGGGGGGACTCTACAAGAGACCCAGTACTTC
CDR3 protein: CSAYPPWTSGGTLQETQYF

J gene: TRBJ2-1
clone size: few
D gene: TRBD2
CDR3 length: 17
V gene: TRBV12-3/TRBV12-4
CDR3 DNA: TGTGCCAGCAGTTTCCCAGCGGGGGGGCCGGGCCTTAATGAGCAGTTCTTC
CDR3 protein: CASSFPAGGPGLNEQFF

J gene: TRBJ2-1
clone size: -
D gene: TRBD1
CDR3 length: 16
V gene: TRBV7-9
CDR3 DNA: TGTGCCAGCAGCTTAGTTGGGCAGGGGGCCTACAATGAGCAGTTCTTC
CDR3 protein: CASSLVGQGAYNEQFF

J gene: TRBJ2-5
clone size: many
D gene: -
CDR3 length: 14
V gene: TRBV7-2
CDR3 DNA: TGTGCCAGCAGCTTAGGTTTGACGCAAGAGACCCAGTACTTC
CDR3 protein: CASSLGLTQETQYF

J gene: TRBJ1-5
clone size: -
D gene: TRBD1
CDR3 length: 14
V gene: TRBV7-9
CDR3 DNA: TGTGCCAGCAGCCCCAGGGGGGGGGATCAGCCCCAGCATTTT
CDR3 protein: CASSPRGGDQPQHF

J gene: TRBJ2-1
clone size: -
D gene: TRBD2
CDR3 length: 16
V gene: TRBV7-2
CDR3 DNA: TGTGCCAGCAGCCTCCTCCCGCGGGGGGGGTACAATGAGCAGTTCTTC
CDR3 protein: CASSLLPRGGYNEQFF

J gene: TRBJ2-5
clone size: many
D gene: -
CDR3 length: 13
V gene: TRBV11-2
CDR3 DNA: TGTGCCAGCAGCCCCCAGGGAATGGAGACCCAGTACTTC
CDR3 protein: CASSPQGMETQYF

J gene: TRBJ1-2
clone size: -
D gene: TRBD1
CDR3 length: 17
V gene: TRBV7-2
CDR3 DNA: TGTGCCAGCAGCTTATATCTGACAGGGGCCGCGTGGGATGACTACACCTTC
CDR3 protein: CASSLYLTGAAWDDYTF

J gene: TRBJ2-1
clone size: -
D gene: -
CDR3 length: 14
V gene: TRBV30
CDR3 DNA: TGTGCCTGGACTCCGGACACTTACTACAATGAGCAGTTCTTC
CDR3 protein: CAWTPDTYYNEQFF

J gene: TRBJ1-6
clone size: -
D gene: -
CDR3 length: 13
V gene: TRBV5-6
CDR3 DNA: TGTGCCAGCACCGGGACGGGGAATTCACCCCTCCACTTT
CDR3 protein: CASTGTGNSPLHF

J gene: TRBJ2-1
clone size: -
D gene: -
CDR3 length: 13
V gene: TRBV6-2/TRBV6-3
CDR3 DNA: TGTGCCGCGAAGACCTTCTCCTACAATGAGCAGTTCTTC
CDR3 protein: CAAKTFSYNEQFF

J gene: TRBJ2-3
clone size: -
D gene: -
CDR3 length: 14
V gene: TRBV18
CDR3 DNA: TGTGCCAGCTCACCGAAGGTGAACACAGATACGCAGTATTTT
CDR3 protein: CASSPKVNTDTQYF

J gene: TRBJ2-3
clone size: few
D gene: -
CDR3 length: 15
V gene: TRBV20-1
CDR3 DNA: TGCAGTGCTAGAGAGGGGCTTCCCGGTGTGGATACGCAGTATTTT
CDR3 protein: CSAREGLPGVDTQYF

J gene: TRBJ2-6
clone size: -
D gene: TRBD1
CDR3 length: 19
V gene: TRBV7-9
CDR3 DNA: TGTGCCAGCAGCAGACTTGTAGGGACAGGGGGTAATGGGGCCAACGTCCTGACTTTC
CDR3 protein: CASSRLVGTGGNGANVLTF

J gene: TRBJ2-3
clone size: -
D gene: TRBD2
CDR3 length: 17
V gene: TRBV7-3
CDR3 DNA: TGTGCCAGCAGCCCGAGGGGGACTAGCGGGAGCACAGATACGCAGTATTTT
CDR3 protein: CASSPRGTSGSTDTQYF

J gene: TRBJ2-1
clone size: few
D gene: -
CDR3 length: 14
V gene: TRBV28
CDR3 DNA: TGTGCCAGCTGGAGGCAGGGCTCCTACAATGAGCAGTTCTTC
CDR3 protein: CASWRQGSYNEQFF

J gene: TRBJ2-1
clone size: -
D gene: TRBD2
CDR3 length: 19
V gene: TRBV25-1
CDR3 DNA: TGTGCCAGCAGAAGCACTAGCGGGAGTGGCTTAGGGATCTACAATGAGCAGTTCTTC
CDR3 protein: CASRSTSGSGLGIYNEQFF

J gene: TRBJ2-1
clone size: -
D gene: -
CDR3 length: 16
V gene: TRBV9
CDR3 DNA: TGTGCCAGCAGCGTAGGTAGCGGCCTGGCCTACAATGAGCAGTTCTTC
CDR3 protein: CASSVGSGLAYNEQFF

J gene: TRBJ2-5
clone size: -
D gene: -
CDR3 length: 16
V gene: TRBV7-2
CDR3 DNA: TGTGCCAGCAGCTTAATCATAGGGGGGAGGATGGAGACCCAGTACTTC
CDR3 protein: CASSLIIGGRMETQYF

J gene: TRBJ2-7
clone size: many
D gene: TRBD1
CDR3 length: 12
V gene: TRBV11-2
CDR3 DNA: TGTGCCAGCAGCTTCACAGGGGGCGAGCAGTACTTC
CDR3 protein: CASSFTGGEQYF

J gene: TRBJ1-6
clone size: few
D gene: -
CDR3 length: 15
V gene: TRBV13
CDR3 DNA: TGTGCCAGCAGCTCCTCTAGCCACTCTAATTCACCCCTCCACTTT
CDR3 protein: CASSSSSHSNSPLHF

J gene: TRBJ2-7
clone size: -
D gene: -
CDR3 length: 16
V gene: TRBV6-2/TRBV6-3
CDR3 DNA: TGTGCCAGCAGCCCCACGGGACTCCGCTCCTACAATGAGCAGTACTTC
CDR3 protein: CASSPTGLRSYNEQYF

J gene: TRBJ1-2
clone size: many
D gene: TRBD1
CDR3 length: 15
V gene: TRBV4-3
CDR3 DNA: TGCGCCAGCAGCCAAGGACAGGGGCAATACTATGGCTACACCTTC
CDR3 protein: CASSQGQGQYYGYTF

J gene: TRBJ2-7
clone size: -
D gene: -
CDR3 length: 13
V gene: TRBV20-1
CDR3 DNA: TGCAGTGCGACTGACACCGTCTCCTACGAGCAGTACTTC
CDR3 protein: CSATDTVSYEQYF